A single TCR beta chain is shown here with its context. Antigen specificity is unknown. The sample is drawn from a study of immune evolution from preneoplasia to lung adenocarcinoma. Libraries were prepared by immunoSEQ multiplex PCR; TCRdb keeps only in-frame clonotypes and omits some of them. The sample holds a few thousand clones; 85% to 90% are singletons and the top ten take around 8.4%. Germline loops: CDR1 PRHDT, CDR2 FYEKMQ (reference sequence). With 4 bases clipped from V and 13 bases from J, the junction kept 8 bases outside the gene matches. The length of the CDR3 is 12 residues. Patient tissue came from resections in Japan or China, 2014–2017. Each case's diagnosis was confirmed by two pathologists on H&E. Overall study findings and caveats: Clonality was highest in normal lung, lower in later-stage lesions apparently. Top clone share appeared to fall from AAH through AIS, MIA, adenocarcinoma.

The J gene is TRBJ1-1, the V gene TRBV13, with TRBD1 identical over 8 bases. Source material: FFPE adjacent normal lung tissue. This clonotype originated in a person in their sixties or seventies with lung adenocarcinoma. CDR3 nucleotides: TGTGCCAGCAGCTCGAGGACAGGGAGGGGTTTCTTT. Its protein is CASSSRTGRGFF. The full variable domain, its missing parts supplied by reference TRBV13 and TRBJ1-1, is AAGVIQSPRHLIKEKRETATLKCYPIPRHDTVYWYQQGPGQDPQFLISFYEKMQSDKGSIPDRFSAQQFSDYHSELNMSSLELGDSALYFCASSSRTGRGFFGQGTRLTVV.